This T cell receptor (beta chain) was captured by sequencing in a study of CD8+ T cells in alopecia areata (dated by TCRdb to the late 2010s). Turning to the overall study: Skin from C3H/HeJ donors aged about 6-12 months with spontaneous alopecia was grafted onto female C3H/HeJ recipients aged roughly 6-10 weeks. The RNA source kit depended on sample type: the PAXgene miRNA kit for fixed scalp, the miRNeasy kit for PBMCs, and the RNeasy kit for mouse skin. In humans, TCRbeta sequencing was performed on scalp tissue and on sorted CD4+ and CD8+ peripheral blood T cells from healthy controls and from patients with patchy or totalis/universalis alopecia areata. In both human patients and the C3H/HeJ mouse model, the study applied high-throughput TCRbeta sequencing to look at T cell clonal expansion in alopecia areata. Scalp clonality was compared across normal scalp (n=4), patchy alopecia areata scalp (n=8), and alopecia totalis/universalis scalp (n=8). Amplification of TCRbeta CDR3 regions was done by immunoSEQ multiplex PCR using 35 Vbeta forward primers and 13 Jbeta reverse primers.

This clone was seen repeatedly, ten times or more. Its target antigen remains unknown. Gene names, together with germline sequences, are murine for this receptor. The read terminates 4 residues ahead of where the CDR3 ends, so the germline J gene completes it. The receptor library was made with the immunoSEQ multiplex PCR assay. RNA was extracted from all samples and reverse transcribed into cDNA, which served as template for TCR sequencing. SuperScript III was used to make first-strand cDNA, primed with a 2:1 mix of oligo-dT and random hexamers. A synthetic immune receptor repertoire was used to assess amplification bias, and residual bias was removed computationally. Libraries were sequenced on Illumina HiSeq with 60 bp reads covering the CDR3, read from J toward V. Per the authors' processing: After raw reads were preprocessed to remove errors, the CDR3 was defined following IMGT conventions as running from the conserved cysteine to phenylalanine. Clonality was calculated as 1 minus Shannon entropy normalized by log2 of the number of productive unique TCRs. CD4 or CD8 identity of scalp clones was inferred by cross-referencing scalp TCRbeta sequences with sorted blood CD4 and CD8 repertoires. As stored in TCRdb, this immuneACCESS dataset retains in-frame rearrangements with V and J assigned. A fraction of the clones does not appear; measured against another copy, unresolved V genes explain less than half of the discrepancy, and the remainder lacks a known reason. That table is the source of V, J and clone size, and D and trimming were worked out from the DNA. This sample has 90,000 to 130,000 clones, none of them a singleton. Jointly, the top ten make up around 20% of the sample.

Germline trimming: 3 bases from V, 2 bases from J; junction bases outside gene matches: 0. Reading the germline V gene gives CDR1 NSHNY and CDR2 SYGAGN. The CDR3 covers 13 residues, taking in both the cysteine and the phenylalanine. Only the CDR3 bases that were read are kept: 27 of them, in frame from base 1. Summary of the overall study and its limitations: Compared with normal scalp, lesional scalp, particularly in alopecia totalis/universalis, had higher clonality and more expanded CD8+ clones, which suggests antigenic drive. Compared with mice, TCR sequences shared between patients were less clear, possibly partly because of HLA diversity across the patient population. Unlike mouse skin, which is dominated by gammadelta T cells, normal human skin has resident alphabeta T cells that are also sequenced, and this complicates analysis of the scalp TCR repertoire.

The source of this sequence is a C3H/HeJ mouse with alopecia areata. Mice from this strain have the MHC haplotype H2-k. In this chain, TRBV13-1 is recombined with TRBJ2-5; TRBD1 fits 7 bases in the junction. The specimen sequenced was lesional skin. The CDR3 DNA, read in part, is TGTGCCAGCAGTGGGACAGGCCAAGAC. This translates into CASSGTGQD. The whole CDR3 is CASSGTGQDTQYF.